Given below is one TCR beta chain in context. Its specificity is not known. The data stem from a study of OX40 agonist ivuxolimab in advanced cancers. Study context: Given to patients was ivuxolimab, an agonistic anti-OX40 (CD134) antibody. About 42% of patients had received prior checkpoint inhibitor therapy.

The study, taken as a whole, reports: The study observed clonal expansion of CD4+ and CD8+ blood T cells by week 6 at 0.1 to 3.0 mg/kg. Average numbers of expanded clones were greater in CD8+ T cells than in CD4+.

The CDR3 extends over 15 amino acids. Germline V gene data show CDR1 as SGHTA and CDR2 as FQGNSA. Trimming removed 8 bases from V and 3 bases from J, with 19 bases in between. This table comes from immunoSEQ multiplex PCR, and its TCRdb copy is limited to in-frame clones, with some not included. Of roughly 53,000 clones in the sample, roughly 84% were seen once. The J gene is TRBJ2-5, the V gene TRBV7-2; no definite D call. Specimen: CD4+ or CD8+ T cells sorted from blood, collected in a trial of the OX40 agonist ivuxolimab. This sequence originates from an adult with an advanced solid tumor such as melanoma, head and neck, liver or kidney cancer. CDR3 bases: TGTGCCAGCGCCCCCCGACGGGCGCCCGAAGAGACCCAGTACTTC. The encoded protein is CASAPRRAPEETQYF.